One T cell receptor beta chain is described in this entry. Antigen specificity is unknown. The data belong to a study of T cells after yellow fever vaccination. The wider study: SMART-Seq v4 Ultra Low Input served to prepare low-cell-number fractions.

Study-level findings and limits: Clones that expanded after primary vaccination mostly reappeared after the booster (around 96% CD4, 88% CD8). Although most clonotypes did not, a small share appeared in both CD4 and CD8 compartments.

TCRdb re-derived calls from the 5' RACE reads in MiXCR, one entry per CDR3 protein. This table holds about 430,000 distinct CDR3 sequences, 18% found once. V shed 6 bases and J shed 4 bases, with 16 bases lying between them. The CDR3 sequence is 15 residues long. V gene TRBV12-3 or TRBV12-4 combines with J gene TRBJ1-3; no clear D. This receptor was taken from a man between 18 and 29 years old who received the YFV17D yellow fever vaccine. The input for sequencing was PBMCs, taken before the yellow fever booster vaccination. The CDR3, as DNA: TGTGCCAGCAGCCGTCTCCCGGGATCGGGAAACACCATATATTTT. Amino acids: CASSRLPGSGNTIYF.